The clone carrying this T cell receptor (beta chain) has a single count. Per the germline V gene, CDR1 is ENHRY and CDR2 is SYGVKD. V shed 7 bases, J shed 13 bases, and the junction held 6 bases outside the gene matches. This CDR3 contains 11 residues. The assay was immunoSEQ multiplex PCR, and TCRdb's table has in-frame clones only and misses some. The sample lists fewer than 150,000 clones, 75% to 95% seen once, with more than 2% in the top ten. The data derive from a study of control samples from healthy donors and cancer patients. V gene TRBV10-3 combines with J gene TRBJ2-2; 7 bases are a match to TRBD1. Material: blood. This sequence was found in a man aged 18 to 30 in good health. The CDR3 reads CAITTGEGLFF. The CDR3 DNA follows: TGTGCCATCACCACAGGGGAAGGGCTGTTTTTT.